This T cell receptor (beta chain) stems from a study of cytomegalovirus exposure and HLA in healthy donors (TCRdb year 2017). With regard to the full study: In an earlier analysis of 587 of the donors, 250 to 350 Gb of sequence data and 95 million to 130 million unique TCR beta sequences from roughly 180 million T cells were reported. An early release covering just under 650 HLA-typed donors comprised roughly 300 gigabases of sequencing data and around 86 million unique TCR sequences. Of the 350 to 450 genotyped donors, over 70% fell in the genetic ancestry cluster associated with self-reported Caucasian donors. The aim of the study was to test whether cataloging public T cell receptors could identify signatures of past pathogen exposure. The T cell repertoires of 666 subjects were profiled by immunosequencing and related to cytomegalovirus serostatus. Along with the roughly 710-subject first cohort, a separate validation cohort of around 120 different subjects was used. To predict cytomegalovirus infection status, the study combined high-throughput TCR immunosequencing, statistical association of individual TCRs with disease status, and machine learning. To study patterns of TCR occurrence, a later analysis re-analyzed previously published TCR beta repertoires from more than 550 donors and added high-resolution HLA genotyping. In the later analysis, no new phenotypic data were used to find candidate immune exposures; instead, reliance was placed on TCR beta sequences and their occurrence across donors. An earlier analysis of approximately 500 of the donors applied high-throughput TCR beta sequencing to assess whether each TCR beta V gene segment acted as functional or pseudogenic. Donor age, sex, ethnicity and CMV serostatus were compiled alongside the repertoire data. In a later genetic analysis, genome-wide SNP genotypes for about 55% of the roughly 700 donors were used, and that subset was treated as a discovery cohort. All discovery cohort repertoires had been generated on a single sequencing platform. HLA typing covered class I and class II loci at four-digit resolution. Typing coverage varied by locus: roughly 620-640 donors for A, B, C, DRB1 and DQB1; approximately 520 for DQA1; about 600 for DPA1; roughly 450 for DPB1. Four or five DR-DQ haplotypes were handled as single units for association and clustering, since linkage in the cohort was strong. On average, 235,054 unique TCR beta nucleotide sequences were sequenced per donor among roughly 430 genotyped donors of the cohort, with roughly a sixth of those sequences being non-productive. Results the study describes overall, beyond this receptor: According to a later analysis, most CMV-associated TCR beta chains appeared to be HLA-restricted, and the HLA associations seemed to be driven largely by CMV exposure. Correlated functional status among segregating V segments might be attributable to linkage disequilibrium, but an unknown experimental factor could not be ruled out. A few of the identified cytomegalovirus-associated TCR beta chains were confirmed in vitro to be specific for cytomegalovirus antigens. The sequencing pipeline was judged likely to have produced a cluster of highly shared sequence variants as a technical artifact. Because HLA typing was unavailable for some donors at each locus, only the typed subset was used in association tests. The classifier was reported to diagnose cytomegalovirus status with high specificity and sensitivity in both the original and validation cohorts. Specific HLA alleles were associated with some 15,000 TCR beta sequences at a false discovery rate of 0.05 in a later analysis. Strong co-occurrence of HLA alleles, especially DR and DQ, made assigning TCR associations to individual alleles difficult. Across donors, most TCR sequences were observed very rarely, whereas some public TCRs were present in many individuals. In a later analysis, HLA-associated TCR beta chains were found to be more clonally expanded and to have lower generation probabilities than equally common non-associated chains. A further reported finding was that TCR beta sequences accurately predicted the HLA-A and HLA-B alleles for most subjects in the first cohort. In a later genetic analysis, a missense DCLRE1C variant was associated with V-gene and J-gene trimming of TCR beta chains, and the association was replicated in an independent cohort. Several of the top co-occurrence clusters appeared to be linked to parvovirus B19, influenza, CMV and Epstein-Barr virus, according to a later analysis. Compared with the roughly 720-donor mean, donors in an Asian-associated ancestry cluster had fewer N-insertions in productive TCRs, according to a later genetic analysis. Sequencing depth was assumed to be roughly uniform across donors in the presence/absence analyses, though that assumption may not hold. The authors suggested that the approach could potentially be generalized to other disease states and immunological phenotypes. For the cohort, immune exposure information was limited to CMV serostatus. The study gave a list of roughly 150 TCR beta chains associated with cytomegalovirus. This cohort had only TCR beta chains sequenced, and the lack of alpha or paired-chain data limited which features could be detected. In an earlier analysis of several hundred of the donors, most TCR beta V segments were observed in productive rearrangements about 90% or about 30% of the time, broadly matching IMGT annotations. Some IMGT-functional V segments, including TRBV6-2 and TRBV6-3, could not be distinguished by the 87-base-pair reads and were therefore excluded. A later analysis found that TCR association rates varied across HLA loci, with DRB1 alleles showing the most associated TCRs and HLA-C alleles the fewest. The earlier analysis of nearly 600 of the donors excluded 15 to 20 rarely observed V segments, including chromosome 9 orphons, because counts were too low.

Here V drops 4 bases and J drops 2 bases, and the junction holds 12 bases not matched to any gene. Taken from the germline V gene, the CDR1 and CDR2 loops are SGHRS and YFSETQ. From its cysteine to its valine, the CDR3 spans 16 amino acids. The read is trimmed to its CDR3 DNA, 48 bases read in frame from base 1. There are a few counts of this clone. It has no known antigen specificity. Per-nucleotide qualities are absent, and no much larger clonotype sits a single base away. The cohort consisted of 670 or so healthy bone marrow donors. At the time of sampling, every cohort member was nominally healthy, though immune exposures that went unrecorded were likely present. The donor tested CMV seronegative, placing the donor among the 300 to 450 seronegative members of the cohort. A peripheral blood sample was provided by each donor, and peripheral blood mononuclear cells were used for TCR beta sequencing. Genomic DNA was extracted from the blood cell samples with the Qiagen DNeasy Blood Extraction Kit.

The library came from the immunoSEQ multiplex PCR assay. A mixture of 60 forward primers for TCR Vbeta segments and 13 reverse primers for TCR Jbeta segments was used in the multiplex PCR. The CDR3 region of rearranged TCR beta genes was amplified from genomic DNA by a multiplex PCR assay. The amplified TCR beta libraries were sequenced on the Illumina HiSeq System as 87-base-pair reads. Processing in the source paper ran as follows. A later analysis counted approximately 84 million unique TCR beta chains across the 666 repertoires, and around 9.9 million of these chains were shared by at least two donors. To remove PCR and sequencing errors, raw reads were error-corrected and collapsed into unique sequences using a nearest-neighbor algorithm that merged closely related sequences. To assign V, D and J gene segments, CDR3 sequences were aligned to IMGT reference sequences. For a sequence to be retained, a match of at least six nucleotides was required to both a V gene segment and a J gene segment. Rearrangements were called productive when the CDR3 lacked stop codons and stayed in frame with V and J; all others were non-productive. Following IMGT convention, CDR3 was defined as the stretch from the second conserved V-encoded cysteine up to the conserved J-encoded phenylalanine. The earlier analysis of 550 to 650 of the donors excluded any sequence lacking an unambiguous match to a single V gene segment. In an earlier analysis of some 590 of the donors, a V segment was called functional when productive rearrangements were above 56.7%, and segregating when the standard deviation between donors exceeded 5%. A statistical classification framework was built for diagnosing cytomegalovirus status from the catalog of TCR beta chain sequences. In a later analysis, V and J genes were assigned by comparing TCR nucleotide sequences against IMGT/GENE-DB human TR gene sequences. Using the TCRdist pipeline, a later analysis assigned CDR3 sequences along with most-parsimonious VDJ recombination scenarios. A later analysis defined each TCR beta chain by its CDR3 amino acid sequence plus V-gene family, and excluded reads lacking a unique V-gene family. As a way to deal with suspected cross-contamination and a sequencing artifact, a later analysis dropped roughly 620 nucleotide sequences that were highly shared and had low generation probability. In a later analysis, a clonal expansion index was calculated for each public chain from normalized within-repertoire ranks of inferred template counts. A later analysis computed generation probabilities with a VDJ recombination model fitted to out-of-frame rearrangements, and checked the results against IGoR. A later analysis scored TCR-TCR, TCR-HLA and TCR-CMV co-occurrence with hypergeometric tests, applying a repertoire-size bias correction to TCR pairs. To estimate false discovery rates, a later analysis permuted the HLA or CMV assignments 20 times. A later analysis grouped co-occurring TCRs with DBSCAN, adding TCRdist sequence similarity when clustering within HLA-allele-positive subsets. Co-occurrence clustering excluded repertoires with fewer than 30,000 or more than 120,000 public chains, plus five with anomalous nucleotide sharing. TCRdb took this table from immuneACCESS and kept in-frame rearrangements with V and J called. Such tables lack part of the clones; where checked against another copy, unresolved V genes explain under half of the gap, and the rest is unexplained. Clone size and V and J calls were adopted from that table, with D and trimming inferred from the DNA. The sample data list roughly 200,000 clones, and 80% to 85% of these were observed just once. The ten largest account for about 1.8% of the sample.

The sequencing input was PBMCs. This clonotype originated in a woman younger than 30 in good health and CMV-seronegative. The V and J segments used are TRBV5-1 and TRBJ2-7, with TRBD2 matching 7 junction bases. The DNA sequence is as follows: TGCGCCAGCAGCGGATCGGGGAGGGGAAACCCCTACGAGCAGTACGTC. It codes for CASSGSGRGNPYEQYV.